This T cell receptor (beta chain) was recorded in a study of brain T cells in children with intractable seizures. Study findings and constraints: Only CDR3 sequence similarity suggested viral specificity, without known HCMV serostatus. Absence of clones before surgery may stem from lower sequencing depth.

The sequenced cases were selected for having the highest brain T cell transcript signatures. Sequencing was performed with immunoSEQ multiplex PCR; in TCRdb, only in-frame clones are kept and a portion is missing. Among under 150,000 clones listed, 94% were seen once. CDR1 and CDR2 (germline): WSHSY, SAAADI. Trimming removed 6 bases from V and 2 bases from J; junction bases left unmatched: 3. CDR3 length: 14 residues. For this clone: The antigen is unknown.

V usage is TRBV10-2 and J usage is TRBJ1-3; TRBD1 aligns across 8 bases. The sample consisted of peripheral blood, taken at surgery. The receptor was derived from a boy younger than two with hemimegalencephaly and intractable seizures. CDR3 in DNA: TGCGCCAGCAGGGAGACAGGGGCTGGAAACACCATATATTTT. It yields the protein CASRETGAGNTIYF.